This is a list of T cell receptor beta chains from one sample in a study of Ad26.COV2.S vaccination and SARS-CoV-2 variants. Assay used: immunoSEQ multiplex PCR; TCRdb lists only in-frame clones, some missing. The repertoire has approximately 300,000 clones, over 80% of them found once; the top ten carry under 2.5%. The specimen comprised peripheral blood, sampled in a trial of Ad26.COV2.S vaccine versus placebo. These receptors originate from a person aged 18 to 59 who received the Ad26.COV2.S COVID-19 vaccine or a placebo. CDR3s leave out the opening cysteine and the closing phenylalanine or tryptophan. The listing skips clone size in some rows; elsewhere it reads once, few, many or a size class.

v_call	clone_size	j_call	cdr3_aa
TRBV5-6	once	TRBJ2-5	ASSHGWSGDRRETQY
TRBV19	.	TRBJ1-3	ASTPTPPGSSSGVVGTIY
TRBV3-1/TRBV3-2	.	TRBJ1-6	ASSQGIQPSPLH
TRBV5-5	.	TRBJ2-1	ASSFWGGYNEQF
TRBV5-1	.	TRBJ2-7	ASSFSSGGFSSYEQY
TRBV28	few	TRBJ2-7	ASRSTGDYEQY
TRBV27	.	TRBJ1-5	ASSFGAGVSNQPQH
TRBV6-5	.	TRBJ1-3	ASGNSGNTIY
TRBV19	.	TRBJ2-7	ASSVQWDREVSYEQY
TRBV6-5	once	TRBJ1-6	ASSYSYEGNSPLH
TRBV29-1	.	TRBJ2-3	SVGGRLSTDTQY
TRBV28	.	TRBJ1-2	ASHPGSLYGYT
TRBV5-8	.	TRBJ1-5	ASSLAPGTGTTGGQPQH
TRBV19	once	TRBJ2-1	ASGPPGFNEQF
TRBV19	.	TRBJ2-2	ASLLGNTGELF